Described below is a single T cell receptor beta chain sequence and its context. This entry comes from a study of cytomegalovirus exposure and HLA in healthy donors. On the study more broadly: According to later analysis, the same platform produced the 130 or so validation and under 700 first-cohort repertoires.

V lost 4 bases to trimming and J lost 1 base; unmatched junction nucleotides: 7. The germline V gene has CDR1 MDHEN and CDR2 SYDVKM. The CDR3 spans 17 residues. TCRdb keeps only in-frame clones here, not all; method: immunoSEQ multiplex PCR. The sample carries 140,000 or so clones, approximately 90% recorded once. The origin of this receptor is a woman aged 25 to 39 in good health and CMV-seropositive. Sequencing input: PBMCs. The chain couples TRBV28 to TRBJ2-7, with 13 bases matching TRBD2. CDR3 loop: CASSSRTSGGGSYEQYF. CDR3 sequence (DNA): TGTGCCAGCAGTTCGCGGACTAGCGGGGGAGGGTCCTACGAGCAGTACTTC.